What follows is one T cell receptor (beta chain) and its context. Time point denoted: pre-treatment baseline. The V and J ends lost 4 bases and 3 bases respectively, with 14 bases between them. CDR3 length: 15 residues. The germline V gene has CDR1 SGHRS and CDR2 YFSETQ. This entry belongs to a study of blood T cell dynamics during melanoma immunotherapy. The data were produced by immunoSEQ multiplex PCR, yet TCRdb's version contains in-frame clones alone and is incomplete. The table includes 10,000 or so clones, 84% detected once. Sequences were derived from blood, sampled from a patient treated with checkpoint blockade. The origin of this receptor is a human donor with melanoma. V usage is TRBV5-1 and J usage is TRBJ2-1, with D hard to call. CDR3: CASSPHGADYNEQFF. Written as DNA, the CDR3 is TGCGCCAGCAGCCCCCATGGAGCAGACTACAATGAGCAGTTCTTC.